This T cell receptor (beta chain) was obtained from a study of response to subunit inactivated influenza vaccine. Study conclusions and caveats: Every seasonal influenza vaccination brings in few new T cells, the authors suggested.

About this clonotype itself: Its matching antigen is unknown.

This CDR3 is 15 amino acids long. The ends lost 1 base at V and 4 bases at J; junction bases unmatched: 0. Germline CDR1 reads MNHEY; CDR2 reads SVGAGI. One entry per CDR3 protein results from TCRdb running MiXCR on the RT-PCR reads. The top ten hold approximately 10% of the sample, which has some 800,000 distinct CDR3 sequences, over 20% seen once. This sequence joins TRBV6-5 and TRBJ2-1; 11 bases line up with TRBD2. The receptor was derived from a man aged 45-60 years who received an inactivated influenza vaccine. Sequences were derived from PBMCs from blood, sampled less than 6 days after vaccination. Here the CDR3 DNA reads TGTGCCAGCAGTTACTTAGCGGGAGGGTACAATGAGCAGTTCTTC. Protein sequence: CASSYLAGGYNEQFF.